A selection of T cell receptor beta chains follows, all from one sample in a study of shared clonotypes between healthy human individuals. Clones were sequenced by immunoSEQ multiplex PCR, and TCRdb holds only the in-frame ones, with some missing. The repertoire holds 1,400,000 or so clones, with approximately 98.5% as singletons. Sequencing was carried out using naive CD4+ T cells sorted from blood. These receptor sequences come from a man aged 30 to 45 in good health. Both conserved end residues are part of each CDR3. D genes are given only for firm matches. Size values are once, few and many counts, or a class for expanded clones, and some rows have none.

>NA|NA|TRBJ2-1|TRBV7-2
TGTGCCAGCAGCGGAAGCGATAGCTCCTACAATGAGCAGTTCTTC
CASSGSDSSYNEQFF
>NA|NA|TRBJ2-7|TRBV7-2
TGTGCCAGCAGCCAAGGTACATTCTCCTACGAGCAGTACTTC
CASSQGTFSYEQYF
>NA|NA|TRBJ1-2|TRBV4-1
TGCGCCAGCAGCCAAGTTACAGTGCCTGGCTACACCTTC
CASSQVTVPGYTF
>NA|NA|TRBJ2-5|TRBV15
TGTGCCACCAGCAGAGATCTCAGGGGCCAGACCCAGTACTTC
CATSRDLRGQTQYF
>NA|NA|TRBJ1-1|TRBV7-3
TGTGCCAGCAGCCCAAACAGGCTGAACACTGAAGCTTTCTTT
CASSPNRLNTEAFF
>NA|NA|TRBJ2-2|TRBV27
TGTGCCAGCAGTTTATTTCCGGTTTACTCCCTTGGGGAGCTGTTTTTT
CASSLFPVYSLGELFF
>NA|NA|TRBJ2-7|TRBV29-1
TGCAGCGTTGAGGCTCAGCCCTATCGGGAGCAGTACTTC
CSVEAQPYREQYF
>TRBD2|once|TRBJ2-1|TRBV9
TGTGCCAGCACCCGACTAGCGGGAGGGGGGTACAATGAGCAGTTCTTC
CASTRLAGGGYNEQFF
>NA|NA|TRBJ2-3|TRBV15
TGTGCCACCAGCAGCCCCAGAGGGGGGTGGGCAGATACGCAGTATTTT
CATSSPRGGWADTQYF
>NA|NA|TRBJ2-1|TRBV15
TGTGCCACCAGCAGAGCCCTGCAGGGTGGCTACAATGAGCAGTTCTTC
CATSRALQGGYNEQFF
>NA|NA|TRBJ2-1|TRBV9
TGTGCCAGCAGCCGGGGGGCTACTGAGCAGTTCTTC
CASSRGATEQFF
>TRBD2|NA|TRBJ2-3|TRBV5-1
TGCGCCAGCAGCACCAGCGGGAGGGGCACAGATACGCAGTATTTT
CASSTSGRGTDTQYF
>TRBD1|NA|TRBJ2-7|TRBV5-6
TGTGCCAGCAGCTCAACCCGACAGGGTTTGTACGAGCAGTACTTC
CASSSTRQGLYEQYF
>TRBD1|NA|TRBJ2-5|TRBV5-1
TGCGCCAGCAGCTTGGAACAGGGGTTCTCCCAGTACTTC
CASSLEQGFSQYF
>NA|NA|TRBJ2-5|TRBV18
TGTGCCAGCTCACCGGGCAGGAGAGAGACCCAGTACTTC
CASSPGRRETQYF
>NA|NA|TRBJ2-5|TRBV5-1
TGCGCCAGCAGCTTTTCGGGCGGAGGACACCAAGAGACCCAGTACTTC
CASSFSGGGHQETQYF
>NA|NA|TRBJ1-2|TRBV6-5
TGTGCCAGCAGTCCGACCTACACAGCGAACTATGGCTACACCTTC
CASSPTYTANYGYTF
>TRBD1|NA|TRBJ1-2|TRBV10-2
TGCGCCACCCAACTCGGGACAGGACATGGCTACACCTTC
CATQLGTGHGYTF
>NA|NA|TRBJ1-5|TRBV19
TGTGCCAGTAGTATAGGGCCGTTCGGGGAGCCCCAGCATTTT
CASSIGPFGEPQHF
>NA|NA|TRBJ1-5|TRBV6-6
TGTGCCAGCAGTTACAGGTCCGGCAATCAGCCCCAGCATTTT
CASSYRSGNQPQHF
>TRBD1|NA|TRBJ2-3|TRBV7-2
TGTGCCAGCAGCTTAGACGCAGGGGGCATTGACTGGGATACGCAGTATTTT
CASSLDAGGIDWDTQYF
>TRBD2|NA|TRBJ2-1|TRBV7-8
TGTGCCAGCAGCCACCGACTAGCCCATGAGCAGTTCTTC
CASSHRLAHEQFF
>NA|NA|TRBJ2-5|TRBV5-1
TGCGCCAGCAGCCCCGGATTCGGGGAGACCCAGTACTTC
CASSPGFGETQYF
>NA|NA|TRBJ1-5|TRBV28
TGTGCCAGCAAGGGGGAGGTGGGGCCCCAGCATTTT
CASKGEVGPQHF
>NA|once|TRBJ2-7|TRBV28
TGTGCCAGCATACAGGGAAACGAGCAGTACTTC
CASIQGNEQYF
>TRBD1|NA|TRBJ1-1|TRBV15
TGTGCCGTAGACAGGGGGGACGGCACTGAAGCTTTCTTT
CAVDRGDGTEAFF
>NA|NA|TRBJ2-3|TRBV30
TGTGCCTGGACGCAGAGCACAGATACGCAGTATTTT
CAWTQSTDTQYF
>NA|NA|TRBJ2-7|TRBV18
TGTGCCAGCTCCCACGGCGACGAGCAGTACTTC
CASSHGDEQYF